Listed below are T cell receptor beta chains from one sample, sequenced in a study of blood T cell repertoires in COVID-19. Sequenced by immunoSEQ multiplex PCR; TCRdb stores in-frame clones only, minus some. Of roughly 150,000 clones in the sample, roughly four fifths were seen once. What was sequenced was peripheral blood. Source of these receptors: a human donor with acute or convalescent COVID-19. The donor label of this sample is uncertain. The CDR3 runs from the conserved cysteine through the conserved F or W. The D gene is left open where the match is weak. The listing skips clone size in some rows; elsewhere it reads once, few, many or a size class.

v_call	j_call	clone_size	d_call	cdr3_aa	cdr3_nt
TRBV7-2	TRBJ2-2	-	-	CASSLGSTMNTGELFF	TGTGCCAGCAGCTTAGGGTCCACAATGAACACCGGGGAGCTGTTTTTT
TRBV7-2	TRBJ1-2	-	TRBD1	CASSSSKGQTYRSNYGYTF	TGTGCCAGCAGCTCCTCTAAGGGACAGACCTACCGATCTAACTATGGCTACACCTTC
TRBV30	TRBJ2-7	-	TRBD1	CACRTGRDTYEQYF	TGTGCCTGCAGGACAGGTAGGGATACCTACGAGCAGTACTTC
TRBV6-2/TRBV6-3	TRBJ1-1	-	-	CASSYPETWAFF	TGTGCCAGCAGTTACCCGGAGACGTGGGCTTTCTTT
TRBV6-5	TRBJ1-2	-	-	CASSYGTDYGYTF	TGTGCCAGCAGTTACGGTACAGACTATGGCTACACCTTC
TRBV30	TRBJ1-6	-	TRBD1	CAWSVRNRGNRSPLHF	TGTGCCTGGAGTGTAAGAAACAGGGGGAATAGATCACCCCTCCACTTT
TRBV25-1	TRBJ1-6	-	TRBD1	CASSYTGGWSSPLHF	TGTGCCAGCAGTTACACAGGGGGATGGAGTTCACCCCTCCACTTT
TRBV4-2	TRBJ1-2	-	TRBD1	CASSRSTGQGFSGYTF	TGTGCCAGCAGCCGCTCCACTGGACAGGGATTCAGTGGCTACACCTTC
TRBV5-4	TRBJ2-3	-	-	CASSQDRSTDTQYF	TGTGCCAGCAGCCAGGACAGAAGCACAGATACGCAGTATTTT
TRBV7-3	TRBJ1-4	-	TRBD1	CASSLNPDRVEKLFF	TGTGCCAGCAGCCTCAACCCGGACAGGGTTGAAAAACTGTTTTTT
TRBV19	TRBJ1-6	-	-	CASSTGTTNSPLHF	TGTGCCAGTAGTACGGGGACAACGAATTCACCCCTCCACTTT
TRBV5-1	TRBJ1-2	-	-	CASSLGDTPNGYTF	TGCGCCAGCAGCTTGGGGGACACCCCTAATGGCTACACCTTC
TRBV5-1	TRBJ1-4	-	-	CASSLTGGNEKLFF	TGCGCCAGCAGCTTGACCGGCGGTAATGAAAAACTGTTTTTT
TRBV9	TRBJ2-6	-	-	CASSVASGANVLTF	TGTGCCAGCAGCGTAGCTTCTGGGGCCAACGTCCTGACTTTC
TRBV5-4	TRBJ2-5	-	-	CASSLDSRETQYF	TGTGCCAGCTCCCTAGATTCTAGGGAGACCCAGTACTTC
TRBV4-3	TRBJ1-3	-	TRBD1	CASSQDRRGLGNTIYF	TGCGCCAGCAGCCAAGATCGCAGGGGGCTTGGAAACACCATATATTTT
TRBV7-6	TRBJ1-2	-	-	CASSPKTHYGYTF	TGTGCCAGCAGCCCAAAAACTCACTATGGCTACACCTTC
TRBV24-1	TRBJ1-2	once	TRBD1	CATSRGYGYGYTF	TGTGCCACCAGCAGGGGGTATGGGTATGGCTACACCTTC
TRBV6-5	TRBJ1-4	-	-	CASSARSSNEKLFF	TGTGCCAGCAGCGCCCGGAGTTCTAATGAAAAACTGTTTTTT
TRBV15	TRBJ1-2	-	TRBD1	CATSSDFRQGAQYGYTF	TGTGCCACCAGCAGCGACTTTCGACAGGGGGCGCAGTATGGCTACACCTTC
TRBV19	TRBJ1-2	-	TRBD1	CASSPSGTGGANGYTF	TGTGCCAGTAGCCCCTCCGGGACAGGGGGCGCGAATGGCTACACCTTC
TRBV3-1/TRBV3-2	TRBJ2-1	-	-	CASSQVDREQFF	TGTGCCAGCAGCCAAGTCGACAGGGAGCAGTTCTTC
TRBV5-4	TRBJ1-1	-	-	CASSERVTMNTEAFF	TGTGCCAGCAGCGAGAGGGTTACGATGAACACTGAAGCTTTCTTT
TRBV19	TRBJ2-7	-	-	CASSIGLSNEQYF	TGTGCCAGTAGTATAGGGTTGAGTAACGAGCAGTACTTC
TRBV3-1/TRBV3-2	TRBJ2-1	-	TRBD2	CASSQGGGAFYELNEQFF	TGTGCCAGCAGCCAAGGCGGGGGGGCCTTTTATGAGTTAAATGAGCAGTTCTTC
TRBV5-6	TRBJ1-2	few	-	CASSAALYNYGYTF	TGTGCCAGCAGCGCGGCCCTCTATAACTATGGCTACACCTTC
TRBV7-2	TRBJ1-2	-	TRBD1	CASSFQGDRAGYGYTF	TGTGCCAGCAGCTTTCAAGGGGACAGGGCTGGCTATGGCTACACCTTC
TRBV29-1	TRBJ2-5	-	-	CSVEAVRETQYF	TGCAGCGTTGAAGCCGTGCGGGAGACCCAGTACTTC
TRBV18	TRBJ2-1	-	TRBD2	CASSPGLAGDYNEQFF	TGTGCCAGCTCACCGGGACTAGCGGGGGACTACAATGAGCAGTTCTTC
TRBV7-3	TRBJ1-6	-	-	CASSLNRADNSPLHF	TGTGCCAGCAGCTTAAACAGGGCCGATAATTCACCCCTCCACTTT
TRBV5-6	TRBJ1-5	-	-	CASSLGDTYSNQPQHF	TGTGCCAGCAGCTTGGGGGACACCTATAGCAATCAGCCCCAGCATTTT
TRBV18	TRBJ2-1	-	-	CASSQGERESYNEQFF	TGTGCCAGCTCACAGGGGGAGAGGGAGTCCTACAATGAGCAGTTCTTC
TRBV7-2	TRBJ1-6	-	-	CASSLGGASSYNSPLHF	TGTGCCAGCAGCTTAGGTGGGGCGAGCTCCTATAATTCACCCCTCCACTTT
TRBV4-1	TRBJ2-3	-	-	CASSQDLGGRTDTQYF	TGCGCCAGCAGCCAAGATTTGGGGGGGCGCACAGATACGCAGTATTTT
TRBV5-8	TRBJ2-7	-	-	CASSGLYGGPGVHEQYF	TGTGCCAGCAGCGGGCTATACGGCGGTCCGGGAGTCCACGAGCAGTACTTC
TRBV3-1/TRBV3-2	TRBJ1-3	-	-	CASSSSGRGTIYF	TGTGCCAGCAGTTCCTCAGGAAGAGGGACCATATATTTT
TRBV5-1	TRBJ2-7	-	-	CASSLDTAYEQYF	TGCGCCAGCAGCTTGGACACCGCCTACGAGCAGTACTTC
TRBV27	TRBJ1-6	-	TRBD1	CASRRDRISSYNSPLHF	TGTGCCAGCAGGAGGGACAGGATCAGCTCCTATAATTCACCCCTCCACTTT
TRBV30	TRBJ2-2	-	-	CAWSADMVATGELFF	TGTGCCTGGAGTGCCGACATGGTTGCCACCGGGGAGCTGTTTTTT
TRBV27	TRBJ1-2	-	TRBD1	CASNQTGYSGYTF	TGTGCCAGCAACCAGACAGGGTACTCTGGCTACACCTTC
TRBV11-2	TRBJ2-1	many	-	CASSYSLARFF	TGTGCCAGCAGTTACTCGCTAGCGAGGTTCTTC
TRBV5-1	TRBJ1-4	once	-	CASSLEGGNEKLFF	TGCGCCAGCAGCTTGGAAGGGGGTAATGAAAAACTGTTTTTT
TRBV10-3	TRBJ2-5	-	-	CASRTGRRAQETQYF	TGTGCCAGCAGGACGGGAAGAAGAGCTCAAGAGACCCAGTACTTC
TRBV30	TRBJ2-7	-	-	CAWSPIPGGYEQYF	TGTGCCTGGAGTCCAATTCCAGGTGGCTACGAGCAGTACTTC
TRBV30	TRBJ1-4	-	-	CASQSGRVGEKLFF	TGTGCCTCCCAGTCGGGCAGGGTGGGGGAAAAACTGTTTTTT
TRBV30	TRBJ1-1	many	-	CAWSIAGESNTEAFF	TGTGCCTGGAGTATCGCCGGGGAGTCGAACACTGAAGCTTTCTTT
TRBV19	TRBJ2-1	-	-	CASSRAGPSSYNEQFF	TGTGCCAGTAGTCGGGCAGGGCCAAGCTCCTACAATGAGCAGTTCTTC